These 25 T cell receptor beta chains originate from one sample sequenced in a study of blood T cells in healthy people across ages. Primed by a sample-barcoded 5' primer and a J-beta primer mix, a second PCR proceeded for 7 to 11 cycles. TCRdb re-analysed the 5' RACE reads in MiXCR, keeping a single row per CDR3 protein. The sample holds 700,000 to 850,000 distinct CDR3 sequences; roughly 34% are singletons and the top ten take 10% to 15%. Sequencing was performed on blood. These receptors came from a man between 18 and 35 years old in good health.

The chain links TRBV9 to TRBJ2-7; 7 bases match TRBD1. Germline lookup yields CDR1 SGDLS and CDR2 YYNGEE. The CDR3 runs to 15 residues. V shed 4 bases, J shed 2 bases, and the junction held 9 bases outside the gene matches. CDR3: CASSPLDRVTYEQYF. The CDR3 DNA follows: TGTGCCAGCAGCCCCCTTGACAGGGTGACCTACGAGCAGTACTTC.

The V call is TRBV30, the J call TRBJ2-1, with TRBD1 matching 7 bases. The germline V gene has CDR1 GTSNPN and CDR2 SVGIG (reference sequence). The V gene end was trimmed by 5 bases and the J gene end by 12 bases; junction bases not matched to a gene: 7. The CDR3 is made up of 11 amino acids. CDR3 residues: CAWEDRSVQFF. The DNA of the CDR3 is TGTGCCTGGGAGGACAGGAGTGTGCAGTTCTTC.

This clonotype was observed a handful of times. The chain has TRBV20-1 and TRBJ2-1; D is possibly TRBD1 (5 bases). V dropped 6 bases and J dropped 2 bases, with 20 bases sitting between them. CDR1 is DFQATT, CDR2 SNEGSKA, per germline (reference sequence). The CDR3 extends over 16 amino acids. The DNA for the CDR3 is TGCAGTGCGAGCAGGGTTGCTACGGCGCCCTACAATGAGCAGTTCTTC. Its translation is CSASRVATAPYNEQFF.

In its sample, this clonotype was seen once. The rearrangement joins TRBV5-1 to TRBJ2-6; possibly TRBD1 or TRBD2 for D (5 bases each). There are 14 residues in the CDR3. V dropped 7 bases and J dropped 2 bases, with 10 bases sitting between them. Germline CDR1 SGHRS, CDR2 YFSETQ. The CDR3 DNA is TGCGCCAGCGGCCAGGGAGCTGGGGCCAACGTCCTGACTTTC. Residues: CASGQGAGANVLTF. Full variable domain (remainder filled in from reference TRBV5-1 and TRBJ2-6): KAGVTQTPRYLIKTRGQQVTLSCSPISGHRSVSWYQQTPGQGLQFLFEYFSETQRNKGNFPGRFSGRQFSNSRSEMNVSTLELGDSALYLCASGQGAGANVLTFGAGSRLTVL.

The J gene is TRBJ2-7, the V gene TRBV5-1; D is possibly TRBD1 or TRBD2 (5 bases each). Trimming took off 4 bases at V and 5 bases at J, with 19 bases between the two ends. The CDR3 is 15 amino acids. Germline CDR1 reads SGHRS; CDR2 reads YFSETQ. The CDR3 reads CASSLGRPVVDEQYF. CDR3 DNA: TGCGCCAGCAGCCTGGGACGGCCCGTTGTGGACGAGCAGTACTTC.

This clonotype was seen a few times. The chain employs TRBV27 and TRBJ2-3, with 7 bases aligning to TRBD2. The CDR3 spans 15 residues. The V gene's germline CDR1 is MNHEY and CDR2 SMNVEV (reference sequence). V trimming: 6 bases; J trimming: 2 bases; junction bases outside the gene matches: 8. CDR3 sequence (DNA): TGTGCCAGCAGCCCAGCGGGGATTACCACAGATACGCAGTATTTT. This codes for CASSPAGITTDTQYF.

There are a few counts of this clonotype. V gene TRBV6-5 combines with J gene TRBJ2-5, with 9 bases that match TRBD2. The CDR3 spans 16 residues. The V gene end was trimmed by 5 bases and the J gene end by 4 bases; junction bases not matched to a gene: 11. Germline-derived CDR1 and CDR2 are MNHEY and SVGAGI. CDR3 DNA sequence: TGTGCCAGCAGTCAGGAGGCTAGCGGGGAGGGAGAGACCCAGTACTTC. It specifies CASSQEASGEGETQYF.

V is TRBV20-1 and J is TRBJ2-5, with 13 bases matching TRBD2. This CDR3 comprises 15 residues. Germline lookup yields CDR1 DFQATT and CDR2 SNEGSKA (reference sequence). J was trimmed by 5 bases and V by 6 bases; bases with no gene match: 9. DNA for the CDR3: TGCAGTGCGAGGACTAGCGGGAGTACGGTGGAGACCCAGTACTTC. Translated, it gives CSARTSGSTVETQYF.

On this clonotype: A read error is possible here, since a much larger clone lies one base away. The chain recombines TRBV10-3 with TRBJ2-7, with D possibly being TRBD1 or TRBD2 (5 bases each). This CDR3 region has 14 residues. Germline V CDR1 and CDR2: ENHRY, SYGVKD. The V end lost 3 bases, the J end lost 10 bases, and 19 bases lay between the germline ends. The CDR3 loop is CAISDGQGEEAQYF. The CDR3 nucleotides are TGTGCCATCAGTGACGGGCAGGGAGAGGAGGCCCAGTACTTC.

This clonotype was detected ten times or more. The chain carries TRBV4-3 and TRBJ2-5; 9 bases line up with TRBD2. The CDR3 spans 15 residues. Germline loops: CDR1 LGHNA, CDR2 YSLEER. V gave up 3 bases and J gave up 3 bases; unmatched junction bases: 5. The CDR3 nucleotides read TGCGCCAGCAGCCAGAACCCTAGCGGGGAAGAGACCCAGTACTTC. Amino acid sequence: CASSQNPSGEETQYF.

There are many counts of this clonotype. The chain carries TRBV9 and TRBJ1-3; TRBD1 aligns across 7 bases. The CDR3 contains 15 residues. Trimming cost V 3 bases and J 1 base; bases outside gene matches: 4. Germline V gene lookup returns CDR1 SGDLS and CDR2 YYNGEE. The CDR3 nucleotides are TGTGCCAGCAGCGGCGACAGGGAGTCTGGAAACACCATATATTTT. As protein: CASSGDRESGNTIYF.

This chain links TRBV30 with TRBJ1-2; the D is unclear. The V gene lost 6 bases and the J gene lost 3 bases, with 17 bases spanning the gap. This CDR3 comprises 14 residues. The germline gives CDR1 GTSNPN, CDR2 SVGIG (reference sequence). The CDR3 DNA is TGTGCCTGTGGGTATAGGGTGGAACACTATGGCTACACCTTC. It yields the protein CACGYRVEHYGYTF.

V gene TRBV12-3 or TRBV12-4 combines with J gene TRBJ2-2, with 8 nucleotides matching TRBD1. The CDR3 length is 15 residues. V lost 4 bases, J lost 3 bases, and 4 bases stayed unmatched. The CDR3 nucleotides are TGTGCCAGCAGTTACGGACAGGGATACACCGGGGAGCTGTTTTTT. Its protein product is CASSYGQGYTGELFF.

This clonotype has a count of ten or more. This rearrangement joins TRBV12-3 or TRBV12-4 to TRBJ1-5; 7 bases fit TRBD1. CDR3 length equals 13 residues. J lost 6 bases, V lost 5 bases, and 4 bases had no gene match. CDR3: CASSRTGGQPQHF. The CDR3 bases are TGTGCCAGCAGTCGGACAGGTGGTCAGCCCCAGCATTTT.

The table lists this clonotype with a few counts. The chain has TRBV5-1 and TRBJ2-3; D perhaps matches TRBD2 (6 bases). Germline CDR1 is SGHRS and CDR2 is YFSETQ. V lost 0 bases and J 1 base, leaving 12 bases between the germline ends. The CDR3 length is 16 residues. The CDR3 spells CASSLGGDAGTDTQYF. CDR3 DNA sequence: TGCGCCAGCAGCTTGGGCGGGGATGCTGGCACAGATACGCAGTATTTT.

This clonotype was counted a few times. This chain links TRBV29-1 with TRBJ2-5; 7 bases line up with TRBD1. This CDR3 spans 15 amino acids. Trimming took 3 bases from V and 11 from J; bases not matched to a gene: 18. CDR1 is SQVTM and CDR2 is ANQGSEA in the germline V gene. CDR3 in amino acids: CSVEQGERQGNEQYF. In DNA, the CDR3 is TGCAGCGTTGAGCAGGGGGAGAGACAAGGCAATGAGCAGTACTTC.

This clonotype was detected many times. The gene calls are TRBV12-3 or TRBV12-4 and TRBJ2-7; 9 bases line up with TRBD2. Losses at the gene ends were 3 bases for V and 2 bases for J; bases not matched to a gene: 2. The CDR3 consists of 14 residues. In DNA form, the CDR3 reads TGTGCCAGCAGTTTTGGGACTAGCCCCTACGAGCAGTACTTC. This translates into CASSFGTSPYEQYF.

The V gene is TRBV7-9, the J gene TRBJ2-3, with D maybe TRBD2 (7 bases). In germline, CDR1 is SEHNR, CDR2 FQNEAQ (reference sequence). CDR3 size: 10 residues. V was pared by 10 bases and J by 9 bases, with 11 bases between. CDR3 protein: CATKGGTQYF. The DNA for the CDR3 is TGTGCCACCAAGGGGGGGACGCAGTATTTT.

This clonotype has a count of ten or more. The J gene is TRBJ2-6, the V gene TRBV10-3, with no clear D. Germline V gene lookup returns CDR1 ENHRY and CDR2 SYGVKD. V was trimmed by 0 bases and J by 0 bases, leaving 9 bases between them. The CDR3 consists of 17 residues. The CDR3 is CAISESGISSGANVLTF. CDR3 sequence (DNA): TGTGCCATCAGTGAGTCAGGCATCAGCTCTGGGGCCAACGTCCTGACTTTC.

This clonotype was counted a few times. This rearrangement joins TRBV7-9 to TRBJ2-5; 9 bases fit TRBD1. The CDR3 covers 16 residues. Germline CDR1 reads SEHNR; CDR2 reads FQNEAQ (reference sequence). The V gene end was trimmed by 5 bases and the J gene end by 5 bases; junction bases not matched to a gene: 12. CDR3 protein: CASSDKDRGSYETQYF. The DNA for the CDR3 is TGTGCCAGCAGCGACAAGGACAGGGGCAGTTATGAGACCCAGTACTTC.

This clonotype was recorded a few times. The chain joins TRBV12-3 or TRBV12-4 to TRBJ2-7; the match to TRBD1 covers 10 bases. This CDR3 comprises 20 residues. V dropped 4 bases and J dropped 1; count of bases not matched to a gene: 19. The CDR3 here is CASSSYRDRGNSGRSYEQYF. CDR3 nucleotides: TGTGCCAGCAGTTCGTACCGGGACAGGGGAAATAGCGGTCGGTCCTACGAGCAGTACTTC.

The V gene is TRBV4-1, the J gene TRBJ1-5; D unclear. The CDR3 covers 14 residues. The germline V gene encodes CDR1 MGHRA and CDR2 YSYEKL. Trimming left V 0 bases short and J 6 bases short, with 9 bases between. The CDR3 nucleotides read TGCGCCAGCAGCCAAGATGAACAGATTCAGCCCCAGCATTTT. Translating it yields CASSQDEQIQPQHF.

The CDR3 loop is CASSQEASVFSMNEQFF. In DNA, the CDR3 is TGCGCCAGCAGCCAAGAGGCCAGTGTCTTCTCCATGAATGAGCAGTTCTTC. This rearrangement joins TRBV4-3 to TRBJ2-1; no definite D call. CDR1 and CDR2 (germline): LGHNA, YSLEER. There are 17 residues in the CDR3. Trimming took off 0 bases at V and 7 bases at J, with 19 bases between the two ends.

This clonotype occurred many times. The V and J genes are TRBV20-1 and TRBJ2-4; D is perhaps TRBD2 (5 bases). The CDR3 extends over 13 amino acids. CDR1 is DFQATT, CDR2 SNEGSKA, per germline (reference sequence). With 8 bases removed from V and 0 bases from J, the gap between germline ends came to 11 bases. CDR3 residues: CSQGSLAKNIQYF. In DNA form, the CDR3 reads TGCAGTCAAGGGAGCCTAGCCAAAAACATTCAGTACTTC.

The chain couples TRBV4-2 to TRBJ1-2, with 12 bases aligning to TRBD1. The CDR3 has 14 residues. V lost 3 bases to trimming and J lost 6 bases; unmatched junction nucleotides: 2. CDR1 and CDR2 from the germline V gene are LGHNA and YNFKEQ. CDR3 residues: CASSHGTGGDGYTF. As DNA, the CDR3 is TGTGCCAGCAGCCATGGGACAGGGGGCGATGGCTACACCTTC.